This T cell receptor beta chain was identified in a study of human T cells and chemical hapten exposure. Each CDR3 protein is one row after TCRdb ran MiXCR on the RACE reads. The sample shows 150,000 to 200,000 distinct CDR3 sequences, about 14% of them seen only once. The table lists this clonotype with a few counts. Time point defined: patch test 1, 2 weeks after DPC sensitization. Treatment specified: therapeutic diphenylcyclopropenone sensitization with weekly scalp DPC. Germline CDR1 is ENHRY and CDR2 is SYGVKD. The CDR3 spans 15 residues. V lost 1 base, J lost 4 bases, and 6 bases stayed unmatched.

The sequence came from a young woman with alopecia areata. Some clones in this sample may be carry-over from other donors' samples. The rearrangement joins TRBV10-3 to TRBJ1-1; the match to TRBD1 covers 7 bases. This sample comprised whole blood, obtained in connection with sensitization to the hapten diphenylcyclopropenone (DPC). The CDR3 sequence is CAISEYAGTATEAFF. The DNA for the CDR3 is TGTGCCATCAGTGAGTATGCCGGGACAGCCACTGAAGCTTTCTTT.